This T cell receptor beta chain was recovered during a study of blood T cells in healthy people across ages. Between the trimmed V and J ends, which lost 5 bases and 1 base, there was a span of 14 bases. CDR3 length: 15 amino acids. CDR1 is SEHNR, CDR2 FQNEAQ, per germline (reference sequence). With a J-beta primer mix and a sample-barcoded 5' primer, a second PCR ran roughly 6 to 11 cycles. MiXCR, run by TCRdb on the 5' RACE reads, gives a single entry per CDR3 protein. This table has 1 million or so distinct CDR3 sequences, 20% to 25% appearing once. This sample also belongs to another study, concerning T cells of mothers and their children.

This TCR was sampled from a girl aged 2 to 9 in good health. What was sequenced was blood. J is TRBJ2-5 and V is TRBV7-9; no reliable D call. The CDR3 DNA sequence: TGTGCCAGCAGCCCAATAAAATCCTTCCAAGAGACCCAGTACTTC. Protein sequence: CASSPIKSFQETQYF.